Presented here are 27 T cell receptor beta chains from one specimen sequenced in a study of cytotoxic CD8 clonotypes in ibrutinib-treated CLL (dated by TCRdb to the early 2020s). The time point tag for this specimen amounts to: progressive disease on ibrutinib. The library was generated by the immunoSEQ multiplex PCR assay. This is the immuneACCESS table as TCRdb keeps it, with only in-frame sequences that have V and J called. A part of the clones is gone; compared with another copy, unresolved V genes explain less than half, and the rest is unexplained. Across this sample there are 250,000 to 350,000 clones, with around 69% seen only once. The ten most abundant clones make up about 5.3% of the sample. The source was PBMCs, collected at disease progression, from a patient treated with ibrutinib. These receptors all come from a human donor with chronic lymphocytic leukemia.

The rearrangement links TRBV10-3 to TRBJ2-7, with 8 bases lining up with TRBD2. Looked up from germline, CDR1 is ENHRY and CDR2 is SYGVKD. The CDR3 contains 15 residues. V was clipped by 2 bases and J by 3 bases; unmatched bases: 6. CDR3 coding DNA: TGTGCCATCAGTGAGCCAAGGGCGGGAGGCTACGAGCAGTACTTC. This codes for CAISEPRAGGYEQYF.

Here the CDR3 reads CASSQYGRAGDTQYF. CDR3 nucleotide sequence: TGCGCCAGCAGCCAGTATGGACGGGCCGGGGATACGCAGTATTTT. This chain joins TRBV4-1 and TRBJ2-3; the D is unclear. Trimming removed 3 bases from V and 6 bases from J, with 16 bases in between. Germline CDR1 is MGHRA and CDR2 is YSYEKL. This CDR3 is 15 amino acids long.

The rearrangement links TRBV5-6 to TRBJ2-5; 13 bases line up with TRBD2. The CDR3 runs to 18 residues. V was clipped by 0 bases and J by 2 bases; unmatched bases: 7. Germline V gives CDR1 SGHDT, CDR2 YYEEEE. Written as DNA, the CDR3 is TGTGCCAGCAGCTTGGAGTGGGGACTAGCGGGACGACAAGAGACCCAGTACTTC. Encoded protein: CASSLEWGLAGRQETQYF.

The chain combines TRBV4-1 with TRBJ2-1, with no clear D. Deletions cut 0 bases from V and 0 bases from J, with 12 bases between. Germline CDR1 MGHRA, CDR2 YSYEKL. The CDR3 has 17 residues. The CDR3 DNA sequence: TGCGCCAGCAGCCAAGATATCGAGGCAGGCTCCTACAATGAGCAGTTCTTC. This codes for CASSQDIEAGSYNEQFF.

The genes are TRBV4-2 and TRBJ1-1; perhaps TRBD1 as D (6 bases). The ends were cut back, 4 bases at V and 5 bases at J, with 20 bases in the middle. The CDR3 runs to 16 residues. Looked up from germline, CDR1 is LGHNA and CDR2 is YNFKEQ. The CDR3: CASSPRPGARGTEAFF. In nucleotides, the CDR3 is TGTGCCAGCAGCCCCCGTCCAGGGGCTCGGGGAACTGAAGCTTTCTTT.

As DNA, the CDR3 is TGTGCCAGCAGCCCCCCGGACCGGCGCTACGAGCAGTACTTC. It yields the protein CASSPPDRRYEQYF. The J gene is TRBJ2-7, the V gene TRBV7-2; D gene ambiguous. Germline V CDR1 and CDR2: SGHTA, FQGNSA. The V gene lost 5 bases and the J gene lost 3 bases, with 14 bases spanning the gap. The CDR3 is 14 amino acids.

The rearrangement links TRBV4-1 to TRBJ1-6, with unresolved D. CDR1 MGHRA and CDR2 YSYEKL come from the germline V gene. V lost 1 base and J lost 9, with 19 bases in between. The CDR3 loop spans 17 amino acids. CDR3 DNA: TGCGCCAGCAGCCAAGTCCCCCTTCGGGCATCGGGTTCACCCCTCCACTTT. Residues: CASSQVPLRASGSPLHF.

V usage is TRBV6-5 and J usage is TRBJ1-1; possibly TRBD1 for D (5 bases). The CDR3 consists of 13 residues. The V and J ends lost 6 bases and 1 base respectively, with 9 bases between them. Per the germline V gene, CDR1 is MNHEY and CDR2 is SVGAGI. The CDR3 protein is CASSPDTNTEAFF. The CDR3 nucleotides are TGTGCCAGCAGCCCGGACACGAACACTGAAGCTTTCTTT.

The chain employs TRBV28 and TRBJ2-2; 7 bases match TRBD2. The germline V gene encodes CDR1 MDHEN and CDR2 SYDVKM. Trimming took 2 bases from V and 6 from J; bases not matched to a gene: 9. The CDR3 is 16 residues long. The CDR3 coding sequence is TGTGCCAGCAGTTTAGCGGGAGTGGGGTGGCCCGGGGAGCTGTTTTTT. Translated: CASSLAGVGWPGELFF.

The chain's CDR3 is CASSFTGLGNTIYF. As DNA, the CDR3 is TGTGCCAGCAGTTTTACAGGTCTAGGAAACACCATATATTTT. The chain uses TRBV28 and TRBJ1-3, with D tentatively TRBD1 (5 bases). V dropped 3 bases and J dropped 4 bases, with 10 bases sitting between them. Germline CDR1 reads MDHEN; CDR2 reads SYDVKM. The CDR3 has 14 residues.

This chain uses TRBV7-2 with TRBJ2-5; 7 nucleotides match TRBD1. The germline gives CDR1 SGHTA, CDR2 FQGNSA. The CDR3 has 15 amino acids. The trim removed 0 bases at V and 4 bases at J, leaving 5 bases unmatched. CDR3 region: CASSLAPTGVETQYF. Here the CDR3 DNA reads TGTGCCAGCAGCTTAGCCCCAACAGGGGTAGAGACCCAGTACTTC. The complete variable domain, with remaining parts taken from reference TRBV7-2 and TRBJ2-5, reads GAGVSQSPSNKVTEKGKDVELRCDPISGHTALYWYRQSLGQGLEFLIYFQGNSAPDKSGLPSDRFSAERTGGSVSTLTIQRTQQEDSAVYLCASSLAPTGVETQYFGPGTRLLVL.

The CDR3 region is CATRPAGGRDEQYF. The CDR3 coding sequence is TGTGCCACCAGACCCGCGGGAGGTCGGGACGAGCAGTACTTC. V gene TRBV15 combines with J gene TRBJ2-7; TRBD2 matches 8 bases. The V gene end was trimmed by 6 bases and the J gene end by 5 bases; junction bases not matched to a gene: 9. The length of the CDR3 is 14 residues. Germline CDR1 is LNHNV and CDR2 is YYDKDF (reference sequence).

This sequence joins TRBV10-3 and TRBJ2-7; 10 bases align to TRBD2. The CDR3 is 19 residues long. CDR1 and CDR2 (germline): ENHRY, SYGVKD. The ends lost 1 base at V and 7 bases at J; junction bases unmatched: 19. The CDR3 DNA sequence: TGTGCCATCAGTGAGTTAGGAGCGGGGGGGGACCGCCGGCTGTTTGAGCAGTACTTC. Amino acid sequence: CAISELGAGGDRRLFEQYF.

This chain uses TRBV9 with TRBJ2-2; 7 bases agree with TRBD1. Germline CDR1 is SGDLS and CDR2 is YYNGEE. The CDR3 is 17 residues long. V shed 0 bases, J shed 3 bases, and the junction held 8 bases outside the gene matches. Here the CDR3 DNA reads TGTGCCAGCAGCGTAGTAACAGGGGTCTCTCACACCGGGGAGCTGTTTTTT. Translating gives CASSVVTGVSHTGELFF.

The rearrangement links TRBV7-9 to TRBJ2-4; tentative D call: TRBD1 (6 bases). The germline gives CDR1 SEHNR, CDR2 FQNEAQ (reference sequence). The CDR3 sequence is 13 residues long. The ends were cut back, 5 bases at V and 6 bases at J, with 11 bases in the middle. CDR3 in DNA: TGTGCCAGCAGCACCAGGGGTCGAAACATTCAGTACTTC. Its translation: CASSTRGRNIQYF.

The V call is TRBV19, the J call TRBJ2-2, with no clear D. The length of the CDR3 is 15 residues. V lost 3 bases and J lost 6, with 14 bases in between. Germline V gene lookup returns CDR1 LNHDA and CDR2 SQIVND (reference sequence). CDR3 in amino acids: CASSMWIRAAGELFF. The CDR3, as DNA: TGTGCCAGTAGTATGTGGATCCGGGCCGCCGGGGAGCTGTTTTTT.

This clone appeared once. In nucleotides, the CDR3 is TGTGCCAGCAGTTTTCTATATTACGAGCAGTACTTC. Translation: CASSFLYYEQYF. The chain joins TRBV28 to TRBJ2-7; no clear D gene. Deletions cut 3 bases from V and 4 bases from J, with 7 bases between. Germline values: CDR1 MDHEN, CDR2 SYDVKM. This CDR3 comprises 12 residues.

The count of this clone is one. The chain couples TRBV29-1 to TRBJ2-1, with a weak D call TRBD1 (6 bases). Trimming shortened V by 3 bases and J by 6 bases, and 15 bases separated the two germline ends. The germline V gene has CDR1 SQVTM and CDR2 ANQGSEA. The CDR3 is made up of 14 amino acids. This CDR3 reads CSVDGQGISNEQFF. DNA of the CDR3: TGCAGCGTTGATGGGCAGGGGATTAGCAATGAGCAGTTCTTC.

This clone was found a few times. This sequence joins TRBV7-2 and TRBJ2-7; the D is unclear. This CDR3 is built from 12 residues. Germline CDR1 SGHTA, CDR2 FQGNSA. Trimming removed 3 bases from V and 3 bases from J, with 6 bases in between. CDR3 region: CASSFAFYEQYF. CDR3 DNA: TGTGCCAGCAGCTTCGCCTTCTACGAGCAGTACTTC.

The chain carries TRBV21-1 and TRBJ1-1. TRBV21-1 is termed a pseudogene. The CDR3 loop spans 14 amino acids. The DNA for the CDR3 is TGTGCCAGCGCCCCCCGAAGGGCGAACACTGAAGCTTTCTTT. The encoded protein is CASAPRRANTEAFF.

This clone was detected only a few times. A junction boundary mismatches the germline segment, possibly from a read error. This sequence joins TRBV5-1 and TRBJ1-6; 9 positions match TRBD1. The length of the CDR3 is 15 residues. Germline assignment: CDR1 SGHRS and CDR2 YFSETQ. The CDR3 bases are TGCGCCAGCAGCTGGACAGGGGCCTACAATTCACCCCTCCACTTT. This translates into CASSWTGAYNSPLHF.

The V gene is TRBV27, the J gene TRBJ2-1, with D possibly TRBD2 on 6 matching bases. CDR1 is MNHEY and CDR2 is SMNVEV in the germline V gene (reference sequence). The CDR3 consists of 13 residues. The V end was cut by 6 bases, the J end by 9 bases, with 15 bases between. The CDR3 DNA reads as TGTGCCAGCAGGTTTGGGGGGAAGGGTGAGCAGTTCTTC. Encoded protein: CASRFGGKGEQFF.

This clone has a single count. The chain carries TRBV18 and TRBJ2-1; D gene unclear. Trimming took 3 bases from V and 2 from J, leaving 8 bases between them. Germline V gene lookup returns CDR1 KGHSH and CDR2 LQKENI. The CDR3 is made up of 14 amino acids. CDR3 sequence (DNA): TGTGCCAGCTCACCGGATGGGGCCTACAATGAGCAGTTCTTC. It encodes CASSPDGAYNEQFF.

The V call is TRBV19, the J call TRBJ2-7; TRBD2 matches at 9 bases. V gave up 5 bases and J gave up 4 bases; unmatched junction bases: 6. This CDR3 comprises 14 residues. Looked up from germline, CDR1 is LNHDA and CDR2 is SQIVND (reference sequence). The CDR3 nucleotides read TGTGCCAGTAGTTGGTTAGCGGGAGAATACGAGCAGTACTTC. Residues: CASSWLAGEYEQYF. Filled out from reference TRBV19 and TRBJ2-7, the complete variable domain reads DGGITQSPKYLFRKEGQNVTLSCEQNLNHDAMYWYRQDPGQGLRLIYYSQIVNDFQKGDIAEGYSVSREKKESFPLTVTSAQKNPTAFYLCASSWLAGEYEQYFGPGTRLTVT.

In its sample, this clone was seen once. The rearrangement joins TRBV28 to TRBJ2-7; the D gene is possibly TRBD1 (5 bases). The V end was cut by 11 bases, the J end by 5 bases, with 19 bases between. Germline assignment: CDR1 MDHEN and CDR2 SYDVKM. The CDR3 loop spans 13 amino acids. The CDR3 nucleotides are TGTGCCTGCGGCCCCTCCAGGGTTAACGAGCAGTACTTC. Its translation is CACGPSRVNEQYF.

This clone came up a few times. The CDR3 DNA sequence: TGTGCCAGCAGCCAACTCCTGTGGACAGGGAACTATGGCTACACCTTC. This translates into CASSQLLWTGNYGYTF. The genes are TRBV7-3 and TRBJ1-2; 8 nucleotides align to TRBD1. Germline V gives CDR1 SGHTA, CDR2 FQGTGA. CDR3 size: 16 residues. V lost 5 bases to trimming and J lost 2 bases; unmatched junction nucleotides: 10.

This chain uses TRBV6-6 with TRBJ2-7, with D tentatively TRBD1 (5 bases). CDR1 is MNHNY, CDR2 SVGAGI, per germline (reference sequence). The CDR3 spans 15 residues. Trimming shortened V by 6 bases and J by 3 bases, and 18 bases separated the two germline ends. For the CDR3, the DNA is TGTGCCAGCAGACTAATGGGGCCTTCGGTCTACGAGCAGTACTTC. Its translation is CASRLMGPSVYEQYF.